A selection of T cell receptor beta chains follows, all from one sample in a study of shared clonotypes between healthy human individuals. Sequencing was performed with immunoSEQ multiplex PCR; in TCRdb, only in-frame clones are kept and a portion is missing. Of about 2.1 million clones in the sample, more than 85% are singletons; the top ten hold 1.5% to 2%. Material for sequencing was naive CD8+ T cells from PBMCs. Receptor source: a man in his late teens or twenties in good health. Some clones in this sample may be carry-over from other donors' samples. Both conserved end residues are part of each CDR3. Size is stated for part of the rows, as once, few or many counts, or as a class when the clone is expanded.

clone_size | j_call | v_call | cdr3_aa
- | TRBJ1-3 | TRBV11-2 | CASSPGQGPGNTIYF
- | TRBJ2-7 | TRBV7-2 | CASSSNLGSYEQYF
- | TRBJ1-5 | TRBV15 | CATSRDLGKAQPQHF
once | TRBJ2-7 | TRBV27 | CASSLSPGANIHEQYF
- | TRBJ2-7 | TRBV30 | CAWTTRLGDYEQYF
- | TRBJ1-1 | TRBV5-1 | CASRATGTNTEAFF
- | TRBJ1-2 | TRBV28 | CASSLSGTGYGYTF
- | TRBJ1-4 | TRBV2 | CASSESAGEDEKLFF
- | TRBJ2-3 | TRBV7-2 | CASSDLDLTDTQYF
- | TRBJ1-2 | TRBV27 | CASSLVLGAGYTF
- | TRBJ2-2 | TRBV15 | CATSGIPGELFF
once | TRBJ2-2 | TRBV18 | CASSPASGELFF
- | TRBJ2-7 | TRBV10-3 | CAIKGIAGSYEQYF
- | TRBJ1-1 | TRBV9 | CASSGLGGTGKNTEAFF
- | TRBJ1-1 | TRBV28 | CASSSPRGARGVDTEAFF
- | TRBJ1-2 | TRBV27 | CASSLGGGGNGYTF
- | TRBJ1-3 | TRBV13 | CASSLDGSVSGNTIYF
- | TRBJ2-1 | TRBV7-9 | CASSHREGNNEQFF
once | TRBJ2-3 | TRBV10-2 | CATKGLAGVSDF
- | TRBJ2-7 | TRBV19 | CASSLAPSSYEQYF
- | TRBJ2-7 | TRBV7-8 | CASSPGGGATYEQYF
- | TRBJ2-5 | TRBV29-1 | CSVERLGTEETQYF
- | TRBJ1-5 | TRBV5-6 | CASSLLDSRDSNQPQHF
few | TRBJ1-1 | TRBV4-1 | CASSQVGVTHEAFF
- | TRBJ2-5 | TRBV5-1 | CASSLEGETQYF
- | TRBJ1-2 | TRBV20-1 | CSAMESGGYTF
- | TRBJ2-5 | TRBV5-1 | CASSSQYNQETQYF
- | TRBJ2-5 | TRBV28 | CASSLPFTQETQYF